These 9 T cell receptor beta chains were all obtained from the same sample, sequenced in a study of blood T cells in healthy people across ages. Primers used in a second PCR of roughly 6 to 11 cycles were a sample-barcoded 5' primer and a J-beta primer mix. TCRdb reanalysed the 5' RACE reads using MiXCR and keeps one entry per CDR3 protein. The table records approximately 900,000 distinct CDR3 sequences, almost 30% of them present only once. The same data also went into a second study, on T cells of mothers and their children.

Sequencing was done on a sample of blood. The receptors derive from a woman in her thirties or forties in good health.

This clonotype was detected a few times. The chain employs TRBV15 and TRBJ2-1; the D is unclear. Germline CDR1 reads LNHNV; CDR2 reads YYDKDF (reference sequence). V lost 0 bases, J lost 8 bases, and 2 bases lay in between. The CDR3 spans 11 residues. The CDR3 nucleotides are TGTGCCACCAGCAGAGACTATGAGCAGTTCTTC. Protein: CATSRDYEQFF.

This clonotype was recorded at least ten times. The chain carries TRBV12-3 or TRBV12-4 and TRBJ2-7; tentatively, D is TRBD1 (5 bases). The CDR3 is 13 amino acids. The V and J ends lost 5 bases and 2 bases respectively, with 10 bases between them. The CDR3 DNA is TGTGCCAGCAGTCACAGGTCCCCCTACGAGCAGTACTTC. Amino acids: CASSHRSPYEQYF.

This clonotype came up many times. CDR3 residues: CASSLERGVETQYF. The CDR3 DNA follows: TGTGCCAGCAGCTTAGAACGGGGTGTGGAGACCCAGTACTTC. V is TRBV11-1 and J is TRBJ2-5, with D possibly matching TRBD2 (5 bases). This CDR3 spans 14 amino acids. Germline values: CDR1 SGHAT, CDR2 FQDESV (reference sequence). Trimming shortened V by 1 base and J by 5 bases, and 11 bases separated the two germline ends.

As for this clonotype: With a much larger clone just one base away, this may be a read error. The rearrangement uses TRBV11-1 and TRBJ2-5; D unresolved. The germline gives CDR1 SGHAT, CDR2 FQDESV (reference sequence). V lost 1 base to trimming and J lost 5 bases, with 11 bases between them. This CDR3 is built from 14 residues. The CDR3 loop is CASSLVDPSETQYF. The CDR3 DNA follows: TGTGCCAGCAGCTTAGTAGATCCCTCGGAGACCCAGTACTTC.

The chain employs TRBV24-1 and TRBJ2-1; D could derive from TRBD1 or TRBD2 (5 bases each). V lost 5 bases and J lost 6, with 13 bases in between. The CDR3 is 14 amino acids. Germline values: CDR1 KGHDR, CDR2 SFDVKD. The DNA of the CDR3 is TGTGCCACCAGTGGGGACCCCCTCATCAATGAGCAGTTCTTC. Translated: CATSGDPLINEQFF.

In its sample, this clonotype was seen a few times. The chain combines TRBV7-2 with TRBJ2-2, with TRBD1 identical over 8 bases. Germline lookup yields CDR1 SGHTA and CDR2 FQGNSA. Trimming removed 2 bases from V and 2 bases from J; junction bases left unmatched: 1. This CDR3 contains 15 residues. The CDR3 here is CASSLTGGNTGELFF. The CDR3 DNA is TGTGCCAGCAGCTTAACAGGGGGAAACACCGGGGAGCTGTTTTTT.

Ten or more counts support this clonotype. V and J are TRBV4-2 and TRBJ1-6, with D uncertain. CDR1 and CDR2 (germline): LGHNA, YNFKEQ. The length of the CDR3 is 16 residues. The V gene lost 0 bases and the J gene lost 5 bases, with 11 bases spanning the gap. The CDR3: CASSQDWTSDNSPLHF. The CDR3 DNA reads as TGTGCCAGCAGCCAAGATTGGACTTCGGATAATTCACCCCTCCACTTT.

This clonotype has just a few counts. The gene calls are TRBV5-5 and TRBJ1-5; no clear D gene. Germline CDR1 is SGHKS and CDR2 is YYEKEE (reference sequence). V lost 0 bases to trimming and J lost 0 bases, with 7 bases between them. CDR3 length equals 15 residues. In nucleotides, the CDR3 is TGTGCCAGCAGCTTGGTGGGTCCTAGCAATCAGCCCCAGCATTTT. Residues: CASSLVGPSNQPQHF.

Of note for this clonotype: The junction shows a germline mismatch at one end, possibly a read error. The genes are TRBV5-1 and TRBJ2-7; D ambiguous. CDR1 is SGHRS, CDR2 YFSETQ, per germline. The CDR3 is made up of 14 amino acids. CDR3 loop: CASSFSQSSHEQYF. CDR3 nucleotide sequence: TGCGCCAGCAGCTTCAGTCAGTCCTCCCACGAGCAGTACTTC.